Reported below is one T cell receptor (beta chain). What it binds is unknown. CDR1 is SGHTA, CDR2 FQGTGA, per germline. V lost 3 bases and J 3 bases, leaving 13 bases between the germline ends. CDR3 size: 15 residues. Generated by immunoSEQ multiplex PCR, the TCRdb table keeps only in-frame clones and is missing some. The sample yields about 110,000 clones, approximately 89% seen once. This specimen belongs to a study of cytomegalovirus exposure and HLA in healthy donors. Study overall: The 120 validation repertoires, a later analysis reported, used the same platform as the approximately 730 repertoires from the first cohort. The study, taken as a whole, reports: Many donors carried some public TCRs, although rarity characterized most TCR sequences. A few chains linked to CMV were shown in vitro to be specific for CMV antigens.

The donors were part of the approximately 120-subject validation cohort, which stood apart from the roughly 670-subject first cohort. The sequence was collected from a woman under 30 in good health and CMV-seronegative. Sample: PBMCs. The chain employs TRBV7-3 and TRBJ2-3; TRBD2 might be the D (5 bases). CDR3 residues: CASSLLSGRTDTQYF. Here the CDR3 DNA reads TGTGCCAGCAGCTTGCTCTCGGGGAGAACAGATACGCAGTATTTT.